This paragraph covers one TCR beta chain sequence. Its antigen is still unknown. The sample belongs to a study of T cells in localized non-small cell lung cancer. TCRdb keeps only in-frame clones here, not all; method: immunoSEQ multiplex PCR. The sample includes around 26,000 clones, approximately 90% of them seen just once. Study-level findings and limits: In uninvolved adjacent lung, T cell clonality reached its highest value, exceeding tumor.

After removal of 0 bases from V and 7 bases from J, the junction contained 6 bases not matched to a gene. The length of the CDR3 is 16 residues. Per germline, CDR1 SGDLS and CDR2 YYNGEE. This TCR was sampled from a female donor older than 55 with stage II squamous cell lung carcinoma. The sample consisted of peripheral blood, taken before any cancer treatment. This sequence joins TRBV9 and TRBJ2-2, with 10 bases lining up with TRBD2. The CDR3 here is CASSVDPLAGLGELFF. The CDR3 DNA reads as TGTGCCAGCAGCGTAGACCCACTAGCGGGGCTCGGGGAGCTGTTTTTT.